This record looks at one TCR beta chain sequence and its context. This record comes from a study of control samples from healthy donors and cancer patients. Clones were read by immunoSEQ multiplex PCR, and TCRdb kept only the in-frame ones, dropping some. The data show some 410,000 clones, 80% to 95% seen once. The receptor was derived from a man aged 35 to 55 with head and neck cancer. The sequencing sample was made of PBMCs.

The CDR3 loop is CASSSTGQTNEKLFF. The CDR3 DNA reads as TGCGCCAGCAGCTCCACGGGACAGACTAATGAAAAACTGTTTTTT. This chain links TRBV4-3 with TRBJ1-4, with 7 nucleotides matching TRBD1. The germline V gene encodes CDR1 LGHNA and CDR2 YSLEER. V trimming: 5 bases; J trimming: 2 bases; junction bases outside the gene matches: 5. CDR3 size: 15 residues.